What follows describes a single T cell receptor beta chain. The antigen is unknown. In germline, CDR1 is SGHAT, CDR2 FQNNGV. Trimming pared 4 bases from V and 5 bases from J, leaving 9 bases between. CDR3 length: 12 amino acids. It was genomic DNA that served as the template for profiling TCR beta VDJ and CDR3. TCRdb reprocessed the reads via MiXCR and lists one record per CDR3 protein. The sample contains roughly 180,000 distinct CDR3 sequences, about 44% of which appear only once. Patients sequenced had flow cytometry evidence of CD8+CD57+ cell expansion. Severe acquired aplastic anemia was present in all patients. This entry is derived from a study of CD8+CD57+ T cells in acquired aplastic anemia. Background on the study: Sorted CD4+ and CD8+ cells gave an average of approximately 3 ug of DNA. General study results and limits: Patients and controls had in common 25 to 30 CD8+ CDR3 sequences.

This TCR came from a human donor with aplastic anemia. Sequencing was performed on sorted CD4+, CD8+, or CD8+CD57+ T cells (not recorded which) from PBMCs. J is TRBJ2-7 and V is TRBV11-2, with D perhaps matching TRBD2 (5 bases). The CDR3 region has the DNA TGTGCCAGCAGCTGGAGGATGGACGAGCAGTACTTC. This gives the protein CASSWRMDEQYF.